This TCR beta chain was observed in a study of blood T cell repertoires in COVID-19. Background on the study: Samples came from the United States, Italy and Spain, spanning acute and convalescent COVID-19. PBMCs, B-cell-depleted T cells, or T cells provided the cDNA or gDNA that made up the material.

The junction had 6 bases not matched to a gene; V was cut back by 6 bases and J by 4 bases. Germline CDR1 is SNHLY and CDR2 is FYNNEI. This CDR3 has 14 amino acids. The participants were between about 18 and 90 years old and came from under 25 US areas. Authors' processing steps: Reference gene primer amplification gave nucleated cell count estimates. TCRdb keeps only in-frame clones here, not all; method: immunoSEQ multiplex PCR. Clone size and the V and J calls come from that table; the DNA yielded D and trimming. The table lists fewer than 400,000 clones, over 75% of them singletons. This clonotype was sampled from a man younger than 45 who had recovered from COVID-19. Source material: PBMCs or T cells enriched from blood (not recorded which). The J gene is TRBJ1-5, the V gene TRBV2; 7 nucleotides align to TRBD1. The CDR3 sequence: CASRGTAVNQPQHF. CDR3 nucleotide sequence: TGTGCCAGCAGGGGGACAGCAGTTAATCAGCCCCAGCATTTT.